The 32 T cell receptor beta chains in this list originate from one sample, sequenced in a study of T cell responses to AZD1222 COVID-19 vaccine. Assay: immunoSEQ multiplex PCR; the TCRdb copy retains only in-frame clones and omits some. This table has tens of thousands of clones, 85% to 90% appearing once. The sample consisted of peripheral blood, taken 28 days after the second AZD1222 dose. These receptors originate from an adult who received the AZD1222 COVID-19 vaccine.

The chain uses TRBV5-1 and TRBJ1-1; D may be TRBD1 (5 bases). CDR1 is SGHRS and CDR2 is YFSETQ in the germline V gene. V shed 6 bases and J shed 1 base, with 19 bases lying between them. The CDR3 contains 16 residues. CDR3 DNA: TGCGCCAGCAAAAGCCCTGTAGGGGCCCCGAACACTGAAGCTTTCTTT. This translates into CASKSPVGAPNTEAFF.

The chain joins TRBV5-1 to TRBJ1-2; D possibly corresponds to TRBD1 (5 bases). V dropped 5 bases and J dropped 4 bases, with 15 bases sitting between them. The CDR3 is 14 residues long. Germline V gives CDR1 SGHRS, CDR2 YFSETQ. The CDR3 loop reads CASRFGTDLYGYTF. For the CDR3, the DNA is TGCGCCAGCAGGTTCGGGACCGACCTCTATGGCTACACCTTC.

The gene calls are TRBV19 and TRBJ1-3, with D maybe TRBD1 (5 bases). CDR3 size: 15 residues. V gave up 6 bases and J gave up 0 bases, with 12 bases separating them. The germline V gene has CDR1 LNHDA and CDR2 SQIVND (reference sequence). The CDR3 DNA sequence: TGTGCCAGTAGCCCGGGAGGGGTCTCTGGAAACACCATATATTTT. Its translation is CASSPGGVSGNTIYF.

This clone was seen just once. J is TRBJ2-7 and V is TRBV7-8; D remains ambiguous. CDR1 SGHVS and CDR2 FQNEAQ come from the germline V gene. V lost 5 bases and J 4 bases, leaving 15 bases between the germline ends. The CDR3 length is 14 residues. The CDR3, as DNA: TGTGCCAGCAGCCCGTTGGCGTCTCAGTACGAGCAGTACTTC. Protein sequence: CASSPLASQYEQYF.

The rearrangement links TRBV12-5 to TRBJ2-5, with D perhaps TRBD1 or TRBD2 (6 bases each). V was shortened by 2 bases and J by 7 bases, with 29 bases between the two germline ends. The CDR3 is made up of 19 amino acids. Germline V gives CDR1 LGHNT, CDR2 FRNRAP. DNA of the CDR3: TGTGCTAGTGGTTTGTCTTATGGAGGGGGGCCCCTCCCGGGTGGGACCCAGTACTTC. Translated, it gives CASGLSYGGGPLPGGTQYF.

The chain is built from TRBV27 and TRBJ2-7; no clear D. This CDR3 region has 16 residues. Germline CDR1 MNHEY, CDR2 SMNVEV (reference sequence). With 5 bases removed from V and 3 bases from J, the gap between germline ends came to 20 bases. The CDR3 sequence: CASSQGVGQTNYEQYF. The CDR3 coding sequence is TGTGCCAGCAGTCAAGGAGTGGGTCAGACGAACTACGAGCAGTACTTC.

The V gene is TRBV7-2, the J gene TRBJ2-7; the D is unclear. From germline, CDR1 is SGHTA and CDR2 FQGNSA. The CDR3 extends over 11 amino acids. V was pared by 5 bases and J by 7 bases, with 9 bases between. The CDR3 is CASSQTWEQYF. CDR3 bases: TGTGCCAGCAGCCAAACCTGGGAGCAGTACTTC. Supplemented by reference TRBV7-2 and TRBJ2-7, the full variable domain reads GAGVSQSPSNKVTEKGKDVELRCDPISGHTALYWYRQSLGQGLEFLIYFQGNSAPDKSGLPSDRFSAERTGGSVSTLTIQRTQQEDSAVYLCASSQTWEQYFGPGTRLTVT.

The chain joins TRBV30 to TRBJ2-7; maybe TRBD1 (5 bases). From germline, CDR1 is GTSNPN and CDR2 SVGIG (reference sequence). The V end was cut by 2 bases, the J end by 3 bases, with 26 bases between. The CDR3 sequence is 18 residues long. The CDR3: CAWSTGWTNPLGLYEQYF. As DNA, the CDR3 is TGTGCCTGGAGTACCGGTTGGACAAACCCCCTAGGGCTCTACGAGCAGTACTTC.

V and J are TRBV9 and TRBJ1-3; 11 bases agree with TRBD1. This CDR3 spans 17 amino acids. Germline trimming cut 4 bases from V and 2 bases from J; bases unmatched to any gene: 8. Germline V gene data show CDR1 as SGDLS and CDR2 as YYNGEE. CDR3 loop: CASSPSGTGGAGNTIYF. CDR3 bases: TGTGCCAGCAGCCCCTCCGGGACAGGGGGAGCTGGAAACACCATATATTTT.

V usage is TRBV19 and J usage is TRBJ1-4; D is ambiguous. Germline CDR1 and CDR2: LNHDA and SQIVND (reference sequence). The CDR3 is 11 residues long. The V gene lost 6 bases and the J gene lost 12 bases, with 11 bases spanning the gap. The chain's CDR3 is CASSPAEELFF. The CDR3, as DNA: TGTGCCAGTAGCCCGGCTGAGGAACTGTTTTTT.

The V gene is TRBV10-3, the J gene TRBJ2-3; TRBD2 matches at 8 bases. After removal of 3 bases from V and 1 base from J, the junction contained 6 bases not matched to a gene. This CDR3 comprises 16 residues. Germline V CDR1 and CDR2: ENHRY, SYGVKD. For the CDR3, the DNA is TGTGCCATCAGTGATGGGAATAGCGGGGGCACAGATACGCAGTATTTT. This sequence encodes CAISDGNSGGTDTQYF.

The V and J genes are TRBV5-6 and TRBJ2-3; 9 bases fit TRBD1. Germline-derived CDR1 and CDR2 are SGHDT and YYEEEE. J was trimmed by 6 bases and V by 5 bases; bases with no gene match: 4. The CDR3 length is 13 residues. The CDR3 coding sequence is TGTGCCAGCAGGGTTACAGGGGGCGATACGCAGTATTTT. This gives the protein CASRVTGGDTQYF.

The chain combines TRBV19 with TRBJ1-1; perhaps TRBD1 as D (6 bases). From germline, CDR1 is LNHDA and CDR2 SQIVND (reference sequence). Trimming left V 6 bases short and J 1 base short, with 9 bases between. The CDR3 is made up of 13 amino acids. The CDR3 DNA reads TGTGCCAGTAGAGAGGGGGGGAACACTGAAGCTTTCTTT. Its translation is CASREGGNTEAFF.

This clone appeared a single time. This chain connects TRBV5-1 to TRBJ2-5; 14 bases align to TRBD2. V was clipped by 6 bases and J by 4 bases; unmatched bases: 5. The CDR3 covers 15 residues. Germline values: CDR1 SGHRS, CDR2 YFSETQ. CDR3: CASTGLAGGRETQYF. The CDR3 nucleotides read TGCGCCAGCACCGGACTAGCGGGGGGTAGAGAGACCCAGTACTTC.

J is TRBJ2-5 and V is TRBV5-5; the D is unclear. The CDR3 is 14 residues long. Germline lookup yields CDR1 SGHKS and CDR2 YYEKEE (reference sequence). Between the trimmed V and J ends, which lost 0 bases and 5 bases, there was a span of 11 bases. CDR3 sequence: CASSLGVLGETQYF. CDR3 sequence (DNA): TGTGCCAGCAGCTTGGGTGTTCTGGGGGAGACCCAGTACTTC.

V and J are TRBV7-8 and TRBJ1-2; 8 bases match TRBD1. The trim removed 3 bases at V and 7 bases at J, leaving 4 bases unmatched. The germline CDR1 and CDR2 sequences are SGHVS and FQNEAQ. The CDR3 has 13 amino acids. CDR3 protein: CASSFTGGTGYTF. The CDR3 DNA reads as TGTGCCAGCAGCTTTACAGGGGGAACTGGCTACACCTTC.

The chain recombines TRBV5-4 with TRBJ1-1, with TRBD1 matching 8 bases. CDR1 and CDR2 from the germline V gene are SGHNT and YYREEE (reference sequence). CDR3 length equals 16 residues. Trimming took 4 bases from V and 4 from J; bases not matched to a gene: 12. CDR3 region: CASSGGGQGLFTEAFF. As DNA, the CDR3 is TGTGCCAGCAGCGGAGGCGGACAGGGTCTTTTCACTGAAGCTTTCTTT.

The J gene is TRBJ1-1, the V gene TRBV2; no definite D call. CDR3 length: 13 amino acids. CDR1 and CDR2 (germline): SNHLY, FYNNEI. The ends were cut back, 3 bases at V and 6 bases at J, with 11 bases in the middle. The CDR3: CASSDSGFAEAFF. CDR3 in DNA: TGTGCCAGCAGTGACAGTGGATTCGCTGAAGCTTTCTTT. Variable domain in full (rest from reference TRBV2 and TRBJ1-1): EPEVTQTPSHQVTQMGQEVILRCVPISNHLYFYWYRQILGQKVEFLVSFYNNEISEKSEIFDDQFSVERPDGSNFTLKIRSTKLEDSAMYFCASSDSGFAEAFFGQGTRLTVV.

The chain is built from TRBV5-1 and TRBJ1-6, with unresolved D. Per germline, CDR1 SGHRS and CDR2 YFSETQ. The CDR3 covers 14 residues. The V end lost 0 bases, the J end lost 10 bases, and 11 bases lay between the germline ends. CDR3 in amino acids: CASSLEGVRSPLHF. CDR3 coding DNA: TGCGCCAGCAGCTTGGAGGGAGTGAGATCACCCCTCCACTTT.

This clone has only one observation. The rearrangement uses TRBV18 and TRBJ1-2; a weak D match, TRBD1 (5 bases). Germline V gives CDR1 KGHSH, CDR2 LQKENI. Trimming took 4 bases from V and 4 from J, leaving 13 bases between them. The CDR3 loop spans 14 amino acids. CDR3 nucleotide sequence: TGTGCCAGCTCACTAAGGGGTCTCGTCTATGGCTACACCTTC. Amino acid sequence: CASSLRGLVYGYTF.

The V gene is TRBV14, the J gene TRBJ1-1; D gene unclear. The V gene's germline CDR1 is SGHDN and CDR2 FVKESK. CDR3 length: 12 residues. Trimming took off 3 bases at V and 5 bases at J, with 7 bases between the two ends. The CDR3 region is CASSHSGTEAFF. The CDR3 coding sequence is TGTGCCAGCAGCCATTCGGGAACTGAAGCTTTCTTT.

The chain carries TRBV11-2 and TRBJ2-3; D remains ambiguous. V was trimmed by 2 bases and J by 1 base, leaving 4 bases between them. Per germline, CDR1 SGHAT and CDR2 FQNNGV. This CDR3 is 13 amino acids long. CDR3 nucleotides: TGTGCCAGCAGCTTATCTCGCACAGATACGCAGTATTTT. It is translated as CASSLSRTDTQYF.

This chain uses TRBV2 with TRBJ1-6; tentatively, D is TRBD1 (5 bases). V lost 7 bases to trimming and J lost 9 bases, with 19 bases between them. This CDR3 spans 15 amino acids. The V gene's germline CDR1 is SNHLY and CDR2 FYNNEI. The DNA for the CDR3 is TGTGCCAGCATCCGTTGGCGGGACTTCACTTCACCCCTCCACTTT. Its protein is CASIRWRDFTSPLHF. The full variable domain, its missing parts supplied by reference TRBV2 and TRBJ1-6, is EPEVTQTPSHQVTQMGQEVILRCVPISNHLYFYWYRQILGQKVEFLVSFYNNEISEKSEIFDDQFSVERPDGSNFTLKIRSTKLEDSAMYFCASIRWRDFTSPLHFGNGTRLTVT.

The chain has TRBV9 and TRBJ1-4; no firm D call. This CDR3 comprises 14 residues. The germline V and J ends were trimmed by 3 bases and 1 base, with 7 bases remaining between them. CDR1 and CDR2 (germline): SGDLS, YYNGEE. CDR3 sequence: CASSEDLTNEKLFF. The DNA of the CDR3 is TGTGCCAGCAGCGAGGACCTAACTAATGAAAAACTGTTTTTT. Full variable domain (outside the CDR3, taken from reference TRBV9 and TRBJ1-4): DSGVTQTPKHLITATGQRVTLRCSPRSGDLSVYWYQQSLDQGLQFLIQYYNGEERAKGNILERFSAQQFPDLHSELNLSSLELGDSALYFCASSEDLTNEKLFFGSGTQLSVL.

The gene calls are TRBV7-9 and TRBJ2-3; D not certain. Trimming removed 0 bases from V and 0 bases from J, with 16 bases in between. This CDR3 region has 18 residues. Germline assignment: CDR1 SEHNR and CDR2 FQNEAQ (reference sequence). This chain's CDR3 is CASSLAPRLNPSTDTQYF. The CDR3 DNA sequence: TGTGCCAGCAGCTTAGCTCCCCGACTGAATCCTAGCACAGATACGCAGTATTTT.

The chain links TRBV6-5 to TRBJ1-1; tentative D call: TRBD1 (5 bases). Trimming pared 2 bases from V and 4 bases from J, leaving 11 bases between. From germline, CDR1 is MNHEY and CDR2 SVGAGI. This CDR3 has 14 residues. The CDR3 spells CASSYGGEVTEAFF. The CDR3 DNA follows: TGTGCCAGCAGTTACGGGGGAGAGGTCACTGAAGCTTTCTTT.

V gene TRBV19 combines with J gene TRBJ1-2; possible D gene TRBD1, 5 bases. The germline V gene has CDR1 LNHDA and CDR2 SQIVND (reference sequence). The V end lost 4 bases, the J end lost 1 base, and 25 bases lay between the germline ends. CDR3 length: 19 residues. As DNA, the CDR3 is TGTGCCAGTAGTAACCCCGGGACGGATAAACGTCCTTTTAACTATGGCTACACCTTC. Amino acid sequence: CASSNPGTDKRPFNYGYTF.

This chain connects TRBV27 to TRBJ2-7; TRBD2 aligns across 7 bases. CDR3 length: 15 residues. Trimming at V came to 2 bases and at J to 3 bases, leaving 7 bases not matched to a gene. Per germline, CDR1 MNHEY and CDR2 SMNVEV (reference sequence). For the CDR3, the DNA is TGTGCCAGCAGTTTACGCGGGGGAGGCCTCTACGAGCAGTACTTC. Its protein is CASSLRGGGLYEQYF.

This rearrangement joins TRBV6-5 to TRBJ2-7; D uncertain. The germline V and J ends were trimmed by 0 bases and 6 bases, with 12 bases remaining between them. Germline V gene sequence: CDR1 MNHEY, CDR2 SVGAGI. The CDR3 loop spans 14 amino acids. CDR3: CASSYSFTEAEQYF. DNA for the CDR3: TGTGCCAGCAGTTACTCGTTTACAGAAGCCGAGCAGTACTTC.

This clone is a singleton in its sample. The rearrangement links TRBV21-1 to TRBJ2-1. TRBV21-1 is an annotated pseudogene. The length of the CDR3 is 15 residues. CDR3 in amino acids: CASSKGGRLYNEQFF. CDR3 sequence (DNA): TGTGCCAGCAGCAAAGGTGGGCGGTTATACAATGAACAGTTCTTC.

The CDR3 spells CASSPLGTEGETQYF. CDR3 nucleotide sequence: TGTGCCAGCAGCCCACTCGGGACGGAGGGAGAGACCCAGTACTTC. The chain links TRBV9 to TRBJ2-5, with a weak D call TRBD2 (6 bases). Per germline, CDR1 SGDLS and CDR2 YYNGEE. The CDR3 loop spans 15 amino acids. Trimming removed 4 bases at V and 4 bases at J, with 17 bases between.

The chain employs TRBV5-1 and TRBJ1-6; perhaps TRBD1 as D (6 bases). V lost 0 bases, J lost 10 bases, and 14 bases lay in between. Germline V gene lookup returns CDR1 SGHRS and CDR2 YFSETQ. The CDR3 length is 15 residues. CDR3 residues: CASSLDRVSSSPLHF. The CDR3, as DNA: TGCGCCAGCAGCTTGGACAGGGTGTCGTCGTCACCCCTCCACTTT.